The present entry profiles one T cell receptor (beta chain) with its context. The sample originates from a study of T cells in localized non-small cell lung cancer. The germline V gene has CDR1 SGHTA and CDR2 FQGTGA. The CDR3 has 14 residues. Trimming cost V 4 bases and J 9 bases; bases outside gene matches: 8. Profiling relied on immunoSEQ multiplex PCR, and the TCRdb table lists in-frame clones only, not all of them. Among fewer than 30,000 clones listed, 75% to 90% were seen once. The receptor comes from a female donor at least 60 years old with stage II squamous cell lung carcinoma. Material: peripheral blood, obtained before any cancer treatment. This sequence joins TRBV7-3 and TRBJ2-1, with 8 bases lining up with TRBD1. The CDR3 loop is CASSSHQGAGEQFF. CDR3 DNA: TGTGCCAGCAGCTCTCACCAGGGGGCCGGTGAGCAGTTCTTC.